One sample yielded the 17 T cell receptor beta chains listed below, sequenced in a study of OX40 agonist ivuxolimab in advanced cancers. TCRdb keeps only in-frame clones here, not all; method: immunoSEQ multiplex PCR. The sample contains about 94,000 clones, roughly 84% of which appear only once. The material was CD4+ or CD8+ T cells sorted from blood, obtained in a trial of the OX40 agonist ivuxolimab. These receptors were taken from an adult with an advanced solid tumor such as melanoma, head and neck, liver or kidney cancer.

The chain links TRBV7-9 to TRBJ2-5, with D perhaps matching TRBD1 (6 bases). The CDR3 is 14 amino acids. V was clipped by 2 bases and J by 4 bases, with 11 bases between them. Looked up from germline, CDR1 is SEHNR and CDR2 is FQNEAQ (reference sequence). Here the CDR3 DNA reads TGTGCCAGCAGCTTATCAGGGGCCGTAGAGACCCAGTACTTC. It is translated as CASSLSGAVETQYF.

For the CDR3, the DNA is TGTGCCAGCAGCGCAACCACTAGCGCCTACAATGAGCAGTTCTTC. It codes for CASSATTSAYNEQFF. The gene calls are TRBV9 and TRBJ2-1, with 7 bases identical to TRBD2. The V and J ends lost 3 bases and 2 bases, in that order; junction bases with no gene match: 5. This CDR3 is built from 15 residues. Germline loops: CDR1 SGDLS, CDR2 YYNGEE.

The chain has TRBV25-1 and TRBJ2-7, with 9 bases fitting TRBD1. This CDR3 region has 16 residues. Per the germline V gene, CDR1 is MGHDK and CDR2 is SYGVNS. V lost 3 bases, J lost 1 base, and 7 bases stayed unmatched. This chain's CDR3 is CASSDPGQGRSYEQYF. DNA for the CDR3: TGTGCCAGCAGTGATCCGGGACAGGGACGTTCCTACGAGCAGTACTTC.

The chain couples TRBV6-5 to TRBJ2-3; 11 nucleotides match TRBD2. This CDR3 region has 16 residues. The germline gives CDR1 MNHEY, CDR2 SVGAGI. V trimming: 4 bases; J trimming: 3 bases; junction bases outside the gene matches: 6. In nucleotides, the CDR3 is TGTGCCAGCAGTTTGAGGGGGACTAGCGGAACAGATACGCAGTATTTT. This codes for CASSLRGTSGTDTQYF.

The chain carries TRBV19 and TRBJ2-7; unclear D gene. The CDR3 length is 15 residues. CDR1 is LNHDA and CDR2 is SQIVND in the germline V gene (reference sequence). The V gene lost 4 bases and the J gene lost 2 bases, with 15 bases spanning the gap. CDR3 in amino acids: CASSNGVIRPYEQYF. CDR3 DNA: TGTGCCAGTAGTAATGGGGTAATTCGCCCCTACGAGCAGTACTTC.

CDR3 nucleotides: TGTGCCAGCAGTTTAGGGACCGAGACCTCGTACGAGCAGTACTTC. Translation gives CASSLGTETSYEQYF. The rearrangement joins TRBV28 to TRBJ2-7, with D perhaps matching TRBD1 or TRBD2 (5 bases each). In germline, CDR1 is MDHEN, CDR2 SYDVKM. CDR3 size: 15 residues. Trimming removed 2 bases at V and 4 bases at J, with 15 bases between.

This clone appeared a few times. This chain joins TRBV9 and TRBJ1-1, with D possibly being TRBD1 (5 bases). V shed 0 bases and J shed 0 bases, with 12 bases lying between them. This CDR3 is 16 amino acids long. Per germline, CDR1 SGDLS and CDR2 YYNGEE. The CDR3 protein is CASSVVRGDLNTEAFF. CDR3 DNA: TGTGCCAGCAGCGTAGTCCGGGGGGACTTGAACACTGAAGCTTTCTTT.

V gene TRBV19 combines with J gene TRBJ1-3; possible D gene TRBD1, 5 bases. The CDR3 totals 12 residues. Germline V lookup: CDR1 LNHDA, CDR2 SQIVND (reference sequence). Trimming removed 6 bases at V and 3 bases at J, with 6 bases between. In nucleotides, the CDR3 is TGTGCCAGTAGGACAGATGGAAACACCATATATTTT. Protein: CASRTDGNTIYF.

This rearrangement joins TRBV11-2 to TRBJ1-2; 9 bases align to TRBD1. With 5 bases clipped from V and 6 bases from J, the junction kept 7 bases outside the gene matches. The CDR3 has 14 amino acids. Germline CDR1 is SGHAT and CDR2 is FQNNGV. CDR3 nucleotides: TGTGCCAGCAGCATACAAACAGGGGGCCATGGCTACACCTTC. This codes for CASSIQTGGHGYTF.

Written as DNA, the CDR3 is TGTGCCAGCTCAAGCGGGAGCTCCTACAATGAGCAGTTCTTC. Translation gives CASSSGSSYNEQFF. The rearrangement links TRBV4-2 to TRBJ2-1; 8 bases line up with TRBD2. Unmatched junction bases numbered 3, after V lost 8 bases and J lost 0 bases. CDR1 LGHNA and CDR2 YNFKEQ come from the germline V gene. The CDR3 covers 14 residues.

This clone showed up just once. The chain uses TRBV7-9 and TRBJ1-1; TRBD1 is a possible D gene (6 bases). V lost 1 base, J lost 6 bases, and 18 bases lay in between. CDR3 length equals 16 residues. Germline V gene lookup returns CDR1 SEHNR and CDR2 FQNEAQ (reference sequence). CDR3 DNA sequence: TGTGCCAGCAGCTTAGTGCAGGGGCCGGGGGGAGCTGAAGCTTTCTTT. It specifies CASSLVQGPGGAEAFF. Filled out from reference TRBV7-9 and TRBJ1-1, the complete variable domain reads DTGVSQNPRHKITKRGQNVTFRCDPISEHNRLYWYRQTLGQGPEFLTYFQNEAQLEKSRLLSDRFSAERPKGSFSTLEIQRTEQGDSAMYLCASSLVQGPGGAEAFFGQGTRLTVV.

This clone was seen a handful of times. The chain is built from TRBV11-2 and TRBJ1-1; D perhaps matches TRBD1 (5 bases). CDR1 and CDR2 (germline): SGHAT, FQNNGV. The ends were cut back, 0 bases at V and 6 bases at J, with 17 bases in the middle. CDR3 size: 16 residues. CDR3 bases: TGTGCCAGCAGCTTAGATGGGGGGGTTGGAGTCCCTGAAGCTTTCTTT. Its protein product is CASSLDGGVGVPEAFF.

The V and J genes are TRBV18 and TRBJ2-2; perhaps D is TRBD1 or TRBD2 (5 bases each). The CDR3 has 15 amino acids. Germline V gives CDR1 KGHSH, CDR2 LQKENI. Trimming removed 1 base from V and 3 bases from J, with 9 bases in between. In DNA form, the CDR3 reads TGTGCCAGCTCACCACGCCAGGGAGACACCGGGGAGCTGTTTTTT. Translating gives CASSPRQGDTGELFF.

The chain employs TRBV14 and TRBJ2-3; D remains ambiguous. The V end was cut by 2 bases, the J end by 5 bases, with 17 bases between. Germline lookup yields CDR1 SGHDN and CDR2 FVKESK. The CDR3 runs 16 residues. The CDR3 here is CASSQRLGTLGDTQYF. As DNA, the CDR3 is TGTGCCAGCAGCCAAAGATTAGGTACTCTGGGAGATACGCAGTATTTT.

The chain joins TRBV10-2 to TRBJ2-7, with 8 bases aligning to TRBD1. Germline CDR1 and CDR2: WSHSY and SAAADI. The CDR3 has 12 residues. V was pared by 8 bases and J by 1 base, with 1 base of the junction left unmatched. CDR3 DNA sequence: TGCGCCAGCGGGACAGGTTCCTACGAGCAGTACTTC. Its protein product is CASGTGSYEQYF.

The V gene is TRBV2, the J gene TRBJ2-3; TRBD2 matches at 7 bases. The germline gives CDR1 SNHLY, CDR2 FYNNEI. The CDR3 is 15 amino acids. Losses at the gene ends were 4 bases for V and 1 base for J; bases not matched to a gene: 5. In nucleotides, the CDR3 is TGTGCCAGCAGTGTCGGGGGGTCGGGCACAGATACGCAGTATTTT. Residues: CASSVGGSGTDTQYF.

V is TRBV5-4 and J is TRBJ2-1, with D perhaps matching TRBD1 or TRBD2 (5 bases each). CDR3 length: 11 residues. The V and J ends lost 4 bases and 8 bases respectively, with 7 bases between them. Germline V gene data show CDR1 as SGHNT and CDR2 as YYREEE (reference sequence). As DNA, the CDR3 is TGTGCCAGCAGCCGAGGGGATGAGCAGTTCTTC. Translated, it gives CASSRGDEQFF.